This T cell receptor beta chain was retrieved from a study of CD8 T cells in ankylosing spondylitis (dated by TCRdb to 2016 to 2017). About the investigation overall: The study set out to find disease-linked TCR variants by profiling T cell receptor beta repertoires in ankylosing spondylitis patients and healthy donors. The full study cohort comprised 20 to 25 ankylosing spondylitis patients and roughly 100 healthy donors. Peripheral blood was sampled, and synovial fluid was additionally collected from ankylosing spondylitis patients. The investigation overall reported the following: According to the report, matched synovial fluid samples from ankylosing spondylitis patients were significantly enriched for the disease-linked clones. A TCR beta motif made up of several highly homologous amino acid variants appeared to be characteristic of blood from ankylosing spondylitis patients. The disease-linked clones had a CD8+ phenotype and were found at relatively low frequencies in peripheral blood. Some of the motif variants had been reported before in the synovial fluid and blood of reactive arthritis patients, a finding that suggests common disease-initiation mechanisms.

TCRdb lists the instrument as Illumina HiSeq 2500. Quantitative 5'-RACE with molecular barcodes was the method used to prepare the TCR beta libraries. The published analysis was carried out like this. To identify disease-linked TCR variants, a new computational method was used, one built on a probabilistic model of VDJ rearrangement. Using fastp trimming at Q25 and MiXCR clonotype assembly, TCRdb reanalyzed the public sequencing data and kept in-frame beta chains. Entries are consolidated by CDR3 protein sequence, retaining the most common genes and DNA. The V and J calls follow TCRdb's processing rather than the paper's. Counted in this sample were 750,000 to 850,000 distinct CDR3 sequences; 12% of them appeared once. The ten top clones hold 0.45% to 0.6% of the sample. From cysteine to phenylalanine, the CDR3 is 15 amino acids long. The retained sequence is limited to the CDR3, 45 bases, with the frame set at the first base. Compared with germline, V lacks 2 bases and J lacks 4 bases; bases without a gene match: 3. CDR1 SGHNT and CDR2 YYREEE are derived from the germline V gene (reference sequence).

This clonotype has more than one count but fewer than ten. Its antigen target is currently unknown. Per-nucleotide qualities are absent, and no much larger clonotype sits a single base away. Recombination connected TRBV5-4 to TRBJ2-2; 9 of the junction bases match TRBD2. The sequencing input was blood, either unsorted or a sorted T cell fraction (not recorded which). This TCR was recovered from a male donor with ankylosing spondylitis. The nucleotide sequence is TGTGCCAGCAGCTTAGCGGGAGGAGGCACCGGGGAGCTGTTTTTT. The translation is CASSLAGGGTGELFF.